Below are 19 T cell receptor beta chains sequenced from a single sample in a study of early stage breast cancer tumors. Sequencing used immunoSEQ multiplex PCR; TCRdb keeps in-frame clones, though not all of them. The data contain about 20,000 clones, about 75% of them seen just once; the ten biggest clones take up roughly 26%. What was sequenced was blood. All receptors derive from a person between 60 and 69 years old with breast cancer.

The chain joins TRBV5-1 to TRBJ2-3, with TRBD1 matching over 7 bases. The trim removed 5 bases at V and 0 bases at J, leaving 6 bases unmatched. The germline V gene has CDR1 SGHRS and CDR2 YFSETQ. This CDR3 has 15 residues. The CDR3 spells CASRQGTASTDTQYF. In DNA form, the CDR3 reads TGCGCCAGCAGGCAAGGGACAGCTAGCACAGATACGCAGTATTTT.

This clone was counted between two and nine times. V usage is TRBV29-1 and J usage is TRBJ2-7, with no clear D. Trimming cost V 7 bases and J 3 bases, with 13 bases left between them. Germline V lookup: CDR1 SQVTM, CDR2 ANQGSEA. The CDR3 has 12 amino acids. The CDR3 loop is CSASRSDYEQYF. The CDR3 DNA is TGCAGCGCCTCACGGTCAGACTACGAGCAGTACTTC.

This CDR3 reads CATERDPRSYNEQFF. The DNA of the CDR3 is TGTGCCACCGAGCGGGATCCACGCTCCTACAATGAGCAGTTCTTC. The chain links TRBV19 to TRBJ2-1; 7 positions agree with TRBD2. After removal of 10 bases from V and 0 bases from J, the junction contained 9 bases not matched to a gene. CDR3 length: 15 residues. The germline V gene has CDR1 LNHDA and CDR2 SQIVND (reference sequence).

This clone was seen once. At the DNA level, this CDR3 is encoded by other sequences in the same sample as well. This chain links TRBV5-1 with TRBJ2-2; D uncertain. Looked up from germline, CDR1 is SGHRS and CDR2 is YFSETQ. The CDR3 sequence is 14 residues long. Trimming took off 0 bases at V and 1 base at J, with 4 bases between the two ends. The CDR3 sequence: CASSLGGNTGELFF. CDR3 bases: TGCGCCAGCAGCTTGGGGGGGAACACCGGGGAGCTGTTTTTT.

This clone was counted between two and nine times. The chain carries TRBV9 and TRBJ1-1; 7 nucleotides line up with TRBD1. Germline trimming cut 6 bases from V and 0 bases from J; bases unmatched to any gene: 5. The CDR3 is made up of 14 amino acids. Germline assignment: CDR1 SGDLS and CDR2 YYNGEE. The CDR3 DNA follows: TGTGCCAGCACCAAGACAGGGATGAACACTGAAGCTTTCTTT. This sequence encodes CASTKTGMNTEAFF. The entire variable domain, with the rest obtained from reference TRBV9 and TRBJ1-1, is as follows: DSGVTQTPKHLITATGQRVTLRCSPRSGDLSVYWYQQSLDQGLQFLIQYYNGEERAKGNILERFSAQQFPDLHSELNLSSLELGDSALYFCASTKTGMNTEAFFGQGTRLTVV.

This clone was observed a handful of times. The rearrangement uses TRBV9 and TRBJ1-6; D unclear. Trimming took 4 bases from V and 0 from J, leaving 11 bases between them. Germline CDR1 is SGDLS and CDR2 is YYNGEE. CDR3 size: 16 residues. CDR3 in amino acids: CASSPPTSSYNSPLHF. The CDR3 nucleotides are TGTGCCAGCAGCCCCCCCACGAGCTCCTATAATTCACCCCTCCACTTT.

The chain joins TRBV6-1 to TRBJ2-5; D gene unclear. Trimming took off 4 bases at V and 5 bases at J, with 5 bases between the two ends. There are 11 residues in the CDR3. Looked up from germline, CDR1 is MNHNS and CDR2 is SASEGT. The CDR3 loop is CASSAIETQYF. The DNA for the CDR3 is TGTGCCAGCAGTGCAATCGAGACCCAGTACTTC.

J is TRBJ2-7 and V is TRBV13, with D possibly TRBD1 on 5 matching bases. Germline-derived CDR1 and CDR2 are PRHDT and FYEKMQ (reference sequence). The V end was cut by 4 bases, the J end by 4 bases, with 11 bases between. CDR3 length: 13 residues. Here the CDR3 DNA reads TGTGCCAGCAGCTCCGGCAGGGTGTACGAGCAGTACTTC. Translated, it gives CASSSGRVYEQYF.

The chain carries TRBV11-3 and TRBJ2-3, with D perhaps TRBD2 (6 bases). Between the trimmed V and J ends, which lost 5 bases and 6 bases, there was a span of 18 bases. CDR1 and CDR2 (germline): SGHNT, YENEEA. The CDR3 spans 15 residues. The DNA of the CDR3 is TGTGCCAGCAGCACCAGGGACTCGGGCGGGGATACGCAGTATTTT. The encoded protein is CASSTRDSGGDTQYF.

J is TRBJ2-5 and V is TRBV5-1; 8 nucleotides match TRBD1. CDR1 and CDR2 from the germline V gene are SGHRS and YFSETQ. The ends lost 3 bases at V and 2 bases at J; junction bases unmatched: 6. The CDR3 totals 15 residues. The CDR3 spells CASSSGQGGQETQYF. DNA of the CDR3: TGCGCCAGCAGCTCTGGACAGGGTGGGCAAGAGACCCAGTACTTC.

This clone occurred a few times. This chain connects TRBV5-1 to TRBJ1-4; D gene unclear. The CDR3 is made up of 14 amino acids. The germline V gene has CDR1 SGHRS and CDR2 YFSETQ. The germline V and J ends were trimmed by 5 bases and 0 bases, with 8 bases remaining between them. The CDR3 coding sequence is TGCGCCAGCAGGTGGGGAGCAACTAATGAAAAACTGTTTTTT. Translation: CASRWGATNEKLFF.

This clone was recorded a few times. The chain links TRBV9 to TRBJ2-1, with a tentative D call TRBD2 (6 bases). Germline V gives CDR1 SGDLS, CDR2 YYNGEE. V lost 2 bases to trimming and J lost 0 bases, with 15 bases between them. This CDR3 contains 17 residues. The CDR3 nucleotides read TGTGCCAGCAGCGTGTCCGGGACTCTGAGCTCCTACAATGAGCAGTTCTTC. It codes for CASSVSGTLSSYNEQFF. The full variable domain, rest sourced from reference TRBV9 and TRBJ2-1, is DSGVTQTPKHLITATGQRVTLRCSPRSGDLSVYWYQQSLDQGLQFLIQYYNGEERAKGNILERFSAQQFPDLHSELNLSSLELGDSALYFCASSVSGTLSSYNEQFFGPGTRLTVL.

This clone was seen once. The V call is TRBV5-4, the J call TRBJ2-3; D might be TRBD1 (5 bases). Between the trimmed V and J ends, which lost 3 bases and 3 bases, there was a span of 11 bases. This CDR3 is built from 14 residues. Per germline, CDR1 SGHNT and CDR2 YYREEE (reference sequence). CDR3 coding DNA: TGTGCCAGCAGCTCCCTTCAGGGAACAGATACGCAGTATTTT. It yields the protein CASSSLQGTDTQYF.

This clone was picked up one time. The V gene is TRBV2, the J gene TRBJ2-2; 10 bases match TRBD1. The germline gives CDR1 SNHLY, CDR2 FYNNEI. V lost 5 bases and J lost 5; bases outside the gene matches: 2. The CDR3 runs 14 residues. This CDR3 reads CASSRDRGTGELFF. The CDR3 DNA reads as TGTGCCAGCAGTAGGGACAGGGGTACCGGGGAGCTGTTTTTT. The full variable domain, in which reference TRBV2 and TRBJ2-2 provide the parts outside the CDR3, is EPEVTQTPSHQVTQMGQEVILRCVPISNHLYFYWYRQILGQKVEFLVSFYNNEISEKSEIFDDQFSVERPDGSNFTLKIRSTKLEDSAMYFCASSRDRGTGELFFGEGSRLTVL.

The chain combines TRBV5-1 with TRBJ2-4; 8 positions match TRBD1. The CDR3 has 18 amino acids. Germline assignment: CDR1 SGHRS and CDR2 YFSETQ. The V and J ends lost 0 bases and 0 bases, in that order; junction bases with no gene match: 8. The CDR3 reads CASSLAQGANLAKNIQYF. For the CDR3, the DNA is TGCGCCAGCAGCTTGGCGCAGGGGGCAAATCTAGCCAAAAACATTCAGTACTTC.

The V and J genes are TRBV4-1 and TRBJ1-2; TRBD1 matches at 7 bases. Looked up from germline, CDR1 is MGHRA and CDR2 is YSYEKL. The CDR3 runs 15 residues. With V trimmed by 0 bases and J by 4 bases, 5 bases remained unmatched. The CDR3 nucleotides read TGCGCCAGCAGCCAAGAAGATGGGACAGTCTATGGCTACACCTTC. Its translation is CASSQEDGTVYGYTF.

The rearrangement uses TRBV2 and TRBJ1-1; 7 nucleotides match TRBD1. CDR3 length: 16 amino acids. V was clipped by 7 bases and J by 1 base; unmatched bases: 12. The germline CDR1 and CDR2 sequences are SNHLY and FYNNEI. CDR3 in DNA: TGTGCCAGCACCGACCCAACAGGGGCGAGGAACACTGAAGCTTTCTTT. Protein product: CASTDPTGARNTEAFF.

This clone appeared a single time. V usage is TRBV14 and J usage is TRBJ2-1; 10 bases align to TRBD2. V dropped 3 bases and J dropped 4; count of bases not matched to a gene: 6. The CDR3 consists of 16 residues. In germline, CDR1 is SGHDN, CDR2 FVKESK. For the CDR3, the DNA is TGTGCCAGCAGCCACCTTGGAGCGGGGGGGTACAATGAGCAGTTCTTC. Residues: CASSHLGAGGYNEQFF.

The chain combines TRBV6-5 with TRBJ2-7; D possibly corresponds to TRBD1 (5 bases). The CDR3 has 13 amino acids. V was shortened by 5 bases and J by 2 bases, with 10 bases between the two germline ends. Germline V lookup: CDR1 MNHEY, CDR2 SVGAGI. Here the CDR3 DNA reads TGTGCCAGCAGTACTCTGGACACCTACGAGCAGTACTTC. Translating gives CASSTLDTYEQYF.